This T cell receptor beta chain originates from a study of early T cells in non-severe SARS-CoV-2 infection. Overall study context: The input, bulk RNA from unsorted whole blood, was sequenced, and chains were unpaired.

V was pared by 5 bases and J by 4 bases, with 11 bases between. The CDR3 consists of 14 residues. CDR1 and CDR2 from the germline V gene are SEHNR and FQNEAQ (reference sequence). Individual cDNA molecules received unique molecular identifiers during library preparation. MiXCR, applied by TCRdb to the 5' RACE reads, yields one record per CDR3 protein. The repertoire holds approximately 31,000 distinct CDR3 sequences, with approximately 5.3% as singletons. This clonotype was observed many times. The TCR comes from an adult who was a healthcare worker with PCR-confirmed SARS-CoV-2 infection or an uninfected control (not recorded which). Sequencing was carried out using whole blood. V usage is TRBV7-9 and J usage is TRBJ2-2; no clear D gene. CDR3: CASSLHGVTGELFF. In DNA form, the CDR3 reads TGTGCCAGCAGCCTTCATGGGGTCACCGGGGAGCTGTTTTTT. Together with reference TRBV7-9 and TRBJ2-2, the CDR3 gives the full variable domain: DTGVSQNPRHKITKRGQNVTFRCDPISEHNRLYWYRQTLGQGPEFLTYFQNEAQLEKSRLLSDRFSAERPKGSFSTLEIQRTEQGDSAMYLCASSLHGVTGELFFGEGSRLTVL.